This entry describes one TCR beta chain. These data originate in a study of blood T cell repertoires in COVID-19. Assay used: immunoSEQ multiplex PCR; TCRdb lists only in-frame clones, some missing. The sample yields about 170,000 clones, about 89% seen once. Sample: peripheral blood. The sequence derives from a man between 65 and 79 years old with acute or convalescent COVID-19.

The DNA of the CDR3 is TGTGCCACCTCCAGGGGCCTTGGGGCCAACGTCCTGACTTTC. Amino acid sequence: CATSRGLGANVLTF. This chain joins TRBV5-6 and TRBJ2-6; possibly TRBD1 for D (6 bases). The CDR3 is 14 amino acids. Between the trimmed V and J ends, which lost 9 bases and 3 bases, there was a span of 13 bases. The germline V gene has CDR1 SGHDT and CDR2 YYEEEE.